This T cell receptor (beta chain) was recorded in a study of shared clonotypes between healthy human individuals. On the study more broadly: A couple of female and three male donors aged 18 to 49 were enrolled. The study's findings and limits: A small donor pool kept down the genetic and exposure-history diversity that was represented.

In regard to this clone: Its antigen is undetermined.

Authors' processing steps: Filtering differed, since immunoSEQ gave only junction sequences and no quality scores. Libraries were prepared by immunoSEQ multiplex PCR; TCRdb keeps only in-frame clonotypes and omits some of them. That table furnishes V, J and clone size, whereas the DNA furnished D and trimming. The data show about 480,000 clones, over 60% seen once. Germline values: CDR1 SGHRS, CDR2 YFSETQ. The CDR3 contains 16 residues. Around 90 million PBMCs served as the genomic DNA source for unsorted samples. V gene TRBV5-1 combines with J gene TRBJ2-5, with D possibly being TRBD2 (6 bases). The tail of the sequence fits TRBJ2-7 better, so the J call may be wrong. The sample comprised PBMCs. The TCR was taken from a woman in her 40s in good health. Some clones in this sample may be carry-over from other donors' samples. CDR3 residues: CASSLEEGSPSYEQYF. CDR3 nucleotide sequence: TGCGCCAGCAGCTTGGAGGAGGGATCCCCCTCCTACGAGCAGTACTTC.